This TCR beta chain came from a study of T cell clones after liver transplantation. General observations from the study: The donor-reactive repertoire was only partly measurable in a couple of subjects, lacking donor cells.

Profiled with immunoSEQ multiplex PCR; TCRdb holds only in-frame clones, not every one. The sample lists 6,000 or so clones; 80% were seen once. From germline, CDR1 is MNHEY and CDR2 SMNVEV (reference sequence). Trimming took off 2 bases at V and 2 bases at J, with 9 bases between the two ends. The CDR3 is 14 amino acids. Of note for this clone: Its antigen remains unidentified.

The sequenced sample was CD8+ T cells from blood, obtained 46 months after liver transplant. This clonotype originated in a human patient who received a liver transplant. Some of these T cells may belong to the graft donor. V usage is TRBV27 and J usage is TRBJ1-1; D unresolved. CDR3 region: CASSLANVNTEAFF. As DNA, the CDR3 is TGTGCCAGCAGTTTAGCAAACGTAAACACTGAAGCTTTCTTT.